This paragraph reports one T cell receptor beta chain. This entry is derived from a study of T cells in Graves' hyperthyroidism and ophthalmopathy. The V and J ends lost 6 bases and 6 bases respectively, with 15 bases between them. Germline lookup yields CDR1 MNHNS and CDR2 SASEGT. The CDR3 extends over 15 amino acids. RNA transcripts gave rise to amplified TCR beta CDR3 regions. The HTBI primer set was used in a first-round RT-PCR of the TCR CDR3. TCRdb processed the multiplex PCR reads anew with MiXCR; each CDR3 protein has one entry. The repertoire has a few hundred thousand distinct CDR3 sequences, approximately 25% of them found once; the top ten carry 70% to 75%.

The TCR comes from a man aged 50 to 59 with Graves' hyperthyroidism. The V and J genes are TRBV6-1 and TRBJ1-6; maybe TRBD1 (6 bases). Sequenced sample: blood. Here the CDR3 DNA reads TGTGCCAGCAGGCGGGGGCCTGTTAGTAATTCACCCCTCCACTTT. Its protein product is CASRRGPVSNSPLHF.